The 20 T cell receptor beta chains given below trace back to one sample, sequenced in a study of blood T cell repertoires in COVID-19. Generated by immunoSEQ multiplex PCR, the TCRdb table keeps only in-frame clones and is missing some. The sample lists about 78,000 clones; roughly 90% were seen once. The source material was peripheral blood. These receptors were obtained from a woman older than 75 with acute or convalescent COVID-19.

The V gene is TRBV7-9, the J gene TRBJ1-5; D is uncertain. This CDR3 spans 13 amino acids. The V gene's germline CDR1 is SEHNR and CDR2 FQNEAQ (reference sequence). V was clipped by 1 base and J by 4 bases, with 5 bases between them. The CDR3 DNA reads TGTGCCAGCAGCTTAGAGGAGAATCAGCCCCAGCATTTT. It codes for CASSLEENQPQHF.

This chain uses TRBV6-6 with TRBJ1-4; 9 bases align to TRBD1. V was clipped by 6 bases and J by 4 bases; unmatched bases: 3. The CDR3 runs to 14 residues. Germline-derived CDR1 and CDR2 are MNHNY and SVGAGI (reference sequence). As DNA, the CDR3 is TGTGCCAGCAGCCGGGACAGGGTTAATGAAAAACTGTTTTTT. Its protein is CASSRDRVNEKLFF.

The rearrangement links TRBV27 to TRBJ1-5; D is unclear. The V end lost 3 bases, the J end lost 2 bases, and 11 bases lay between the germline ends. The germline gives CDR1 MNHEY, CDR2 SMNVEV (reference sequence). The CDR3 loop spans 15 amino acids. CDR3 in amino acids: CASSFRGVRNQPQHF. In nucleotides, the CDR3 is TGTGCCAGCAGTTTCCGGGGAGTACGCAATCAGCCCCAGCATTTT.

The table lists this clone with a count of one. This chain uses TRBV4-1 with TRBJ1-1; possibly TRBD1 for D (6 bases). The CDR3 extends over 16 amino acids. V was trimmed by 2 bases and J by 0 bases, leaving 13 bases between them. Germline V lookup: CDR1 MGHRA, CDR2 YSYEKL. This chain's CDR3 is CASSQSRPGVNTEAFF. The CDR3 nucleotides are TGCGCCAGCAGCCAAAGCCGTCCAGGGGTGAACACTGAAGCTTTCTTT.

The chain couples TRBV27 to TRBJ2-2; D is perhaps TRBD1 (6 bases). The ends were cut back, 5 bases at V and 6 bases at J, with 13 bases in the middle. CDR1 MNHEY and CDR2 SMNVEV come from the germline V gene (reference sequence). The CDR3 consists of 14 residues. CDR3 nucleotides: TGTGCCAGCAGTCTCCACAGGGATGCCGGGGAGCTGTTTTTT. It specifies CASSLHRDAGELFF.

This clone was counted a single time. The chain recombines TRBV21-1 with TRBJ2-1; TRBD1 is the table's D call, not checked against the DNA. TRBV21-1 is annotated as a pseudogene. CDR3 length: 17 residues. In DNA form, the CDR3 reads TGTGCCAGCAGCAAAGATATAAGGGGATCGGTCCTACATGAGCAGTTCTTC. Protein sequence: CASSKDIRGSVLHEQFF.

This chain links TRBV4-1 with TRBJ1-5, with TRBD1 as a possible D gene (5 bases). The CDR3 is 15 amino acids. Trimming shortened V by 4 bases and J by 7 bases, and 17 bases separated the two germline ends. Germline V gives CDR1 MGHRA, CDR2 YSYEKL. CDR3: CASSRTTGLHQPQHF. The DNA of the CDR3 is TGCGCCAGCAGCCGAACAACAGGTCTCCACCAGCCCCAGCATTTT.

This sequence joins TRBV6-5 and TRBJ2-7; 7 nucleotides agree with TRBD1. CDR3 length: 14 residues. Germline loops: CDR1 MNHEY, CDR2 SVGAGI. The junction had 9 bases not matched to a gene; V was cut back by 6 bases and J by 4 bases. This CDR3 is CASRSTGQPYEQYF. CDR3 DNA sequence: TGTGCCAGCAGAAGCACGGGACAGCCATACGAGCAGTACTTC.

The chain links TRBV12-3 or TRBV12-4 to TRBJ1-5, with D tentatively TRBD1 (6 bases). The CDR3 is 13 residues long. The V end lost 5 bases, the J end lost 7 bases, and 12 bases lay between the germline ends. The CDR3 reads CASSTGSQQPQHF. Written as DNA, the CDR3 is TGTGCCAGCAGTACAGGGTCTCAGCAGCCCCAGCATTTT.

The chain employs TRBV5-1 and TRBJ1-4; no clear D. The germline gives CDR1 SGHRS, CDR2 YFSETQ. The germline V and J ends were trimmed by 3 bases and 15 bases, with 3 bases remaining between them. The CDR3 is 8 amino acids. The CDR3 loop is CASSSMFF. For the CDR3, the DNA is TGCGCCAGCAGCTCAATGTTTTTT.

V usage is TRBV29-1 and J usage is TRBJ2-1; D possibly corresponds to TRBD2 (5 bases). Trimming cost V 3 bases and J 5 bases, with 8 bases left between them. The CDR3 covers 12 residues. CDR1 is SQVTM, CDR2 ANQGSEA, per germline. The CDR3 region is CSVDGLDNEQFF. CDR3 bases: TGCAGCGTTGATGGACTGGACAATGAGCAGTTCTTC.

This chain connects TRBV5-1 to TRBJ2-3; 7 bases fit TRBD1. Germline V gene lookup returns CDR1 SGHRS and CDR2 YFSETQ. The CDR3 sequence is 17 residues long. Losses at the gene ends were 0 bases for V and 0 bases for J; bases not matched to a gene: 7. The CDR3 DNA is TGCGCCAGCAGCTTGGTCCCCACAGGGGTTAGCACAGATACGCAGTATTTT. This sequence encodes CASSLVPTGVSTDTQYF.

For this clone: A read error may account for a junction end that differs from germline. The genes are TRBV3-1 (or the pseudogene TRBV3-2) and TRBJ2-1, with D unclear. Germline V gives CDR1 LGHDT, CDR2 YNNKEL (reference sequence). This CDR3 has 12 residues. For the CDR3, the DNA is TGTGCCAGCAGCCAATCCTCCAATGAGCAGTTCTTC. Protein: CASSQSSNEQFF.

J is TRBJ2-5 and V is TRBV12-3 or TRBV12-4; D unresolved. Trimming left V 1 base short and J 5 bases short, with 8 bases between. This CDR3 is built from 13 residues. The DNA for the CDR3 is TGTGCCAGCAGTTTAGAGTATCAGGAGACCCAGTACTTC. Encoded protein: CASSLEYQETQYF.

The V call is TRBV6-5, the J call TRBJ2-7; D possibly corresponds to TRBD1 (6 bases). The CDR3 contains 12 residues. Trimming took 7 bases from V and 2 from J, leaving 9 bases between them. The germline gives CDR1 MNHEY, CDR2 SVGAGI. CDR3 residues: CASTGQTYEQYF. CDR3 in DNA: TGTGCCAGCACCGGACAGACCTACGAGCAGTACTTC.

This chain uses TRBV7-6 with TRBJ1-4; TRBD1 might be the D (5 bases). Germline V CDR1 and CDR2: SGHVS, FNYEAQ. Trimming cost V 3 bases and J 1 base, with 12 bases left between them. The CDR3 consists of 16 residues. The CDR3 loop is CASSLDRQLTNEKLFF. The CDR3 coding sequence is TGTGCCAGCAGCTTGGACCGACAGTTAACTAATGAAAAACTGTTTTTT.

The CDR3 sequence is CSATREYGYTF. The CDR3 DNA follows: TGCAGTGCTACGAGGGAGTATGGCTACACCTTC. The chain carries TRBV20-1 and TRBJ1-2; D unresolved. Looked up from germline, CDR1 is DFQATT and CDR2 is SNEGSKA (reference sequence). The CDR3 has 11 residues. The V end was cut by 4 bases, the J end by 5 bases, with 8 bases between.

CDR3 coding DNA: TGTGCCAGCAGCCCACCACTCGGGTATAACACCATATATTTT. The encoded protein is CASSPPLGYNTIYF. The chain carries TRBV7-9 and TRBJ1-3; D is uncertain. Trimming took off 5 bases at V and 7 bases at J, with 15 bases between the two ends. Looked up from germline, CDR1 is SEHNR and CDR2 is FQNEAQ (reference sequence). The CDR3 is 14 amino acids.

This chain links TRBV7-9 with TRBJ1-6, with D possibly TRBD1 on 6 matching bases. V was pared by 6 bases and J by 10 bases, with 13 bases between. The CDR3 contains 13 residues. Germline CDR1 and CDR2: SEHNR and FQNEAQ (reference sequence). CDR3 nucleotides: TGTGCCAGCAGTAGGACAGAAGCCTCACCCCTCCACTTT. This sequence encodes CASSRTEASPLHF.

The rearrangement joins TRBV29-1 to TRBJ2-7; 10 positions match TRBD2. Germline V gene lookup returns CDR1 SQVTM and CDR2 ANQGSEA. V lost 6 bases, J lost 2 bases, and 4 bases stayed unmatched. CDR3 length: 13 residues. The CDR3 DNA sequence: TGCAGCGTAATTAGCGGGAGGACCTACGAGCAGTACTTC. Protein product: CSVISGRTYEQYF.